The rows below give T cell receptor beta chains drawn from one sample of a study of shared clonotypes between healthy human individuals. Only in-frame clones appear in the TCRdb table, and some are missing; sequencing was by immunoSEQ multiplex PCR. The sample carries under 2,000,000 clones, 85% to 95% recorded once. Sample: naive CD8+ T cells sorted from blood. Source of these receptors: a man aged 18 to 30 in good health. CDR3s include the opening cysteine and the closing phenylalanine or tryptophan. A D gene is named only where the DNA matches it firmly. Where a row states a size, it is once, few, many or the class of an expanded clone; other rows omit it.

j_call,clone_size,d_call,v_call,cdr3_aa,cdr3_nt
TRBJ2-7,NA,NA,TRBV7-8,CASSSGGGEQYF,TGTGCCAGCAGCTCCGGGGGCGGCGAGCAGTACTTC
TRBJ2-7,NA,NA,TRBV5-3,CARSLTRGSYEQYF,TGTGCCAGAAGTTTAACTAGAGGCTCCTACGAGCAGTACTTC
TRBJ2-7,NA,NA,TRBV5-1,CASSLGQTSYEQYF,TGCGCCAGCAGCTTAGGACAGACCTCCTACGAGCAGTACTTC
TRBJ1-1,NA,TRBD1,TRBV5-6,CASSWDRGLPGGTEAFF,TGTGCCAGCAGCTGGGACAGGGGGCTCCCAGGGGGCACTGAAGCTTTCTTT
TRBJ2-7,NA,NA,TRBV4-1,CASSQEWVLNYEQYF,TGCGCCAGCAGCCAAGAGTGGGTTCTCAACTACGAGCAGTACTTC
TRBJ2-5,NA,TRBD1,TRBV6-1,CASSEGTGGWETQYF,TGTGCCAGCAGTGAAGGGACAGGGGGCTGGGAGACCCAGTACTTC
TRBJ1-4,NA,NA,TRBV4-3,CASSQDPPSTNEKLFF,TGCGCCAGCAGCCAAGACCCCCCGTCAACTAATGAAAAACTGTTTTTT
TRBJ1-2,once,TRBD1,TRBV30,CAWSGGTGGNYGYTF,TGTGCCTGGAGTGGAGGAACAGGGGGCAACTATGGCTACACCTTC
TRBJ1-4,NA,NA,TRBV4-3,CASSQDSAGTNEKLFF,TGCGCCAGCAGCCAAGATTCTGCAGGGACGAACGAAAAACTGTTTTTT
TRBJ2-5,NA,NA,TRBV5-1,CASSSSRETQYF,TGCGCCAGCAGCTCAAGTAGAGAGACCCAGTACTTC
TRBJ2-3,NA,NA,TRBV6-1,CASSETLLGLLSTDTQYF,TGTGCCAGCAGTGAAACACTTCTTGGGCTTTTATCCACAGATACGCAGTATTTT
TRBJ1-6,few,TRBD1,TRBV4-3,CASSQDAGQTSPLHF,TGCGCCAGCAGCCAAGATGCGGGACAGACATCACCCCTCCACTTT
TRBJ2-5,NA,TRBD2,TRBV5-6,CASSLESGGAFETQYF,TGTGCCAGCAGCTTGGAGAGCGGGGGGGCCTTCGAGACCCAGTACTTC
TRBJ1-2,NA,NA,TRBV7-8,CASSFGGKNYGYTF,TGTGCCAGCAGCTTTGGCGGGAAGAACTATGGCTACACCTTC
TRBJ2-5,NA,NA,TRBV5-1,CASTRAGEGQETQYF,TGCGCCAGCACCAGAGCAGGGGAAGGGCAAGAGACCCAGTACTTC
TRBJ1-2,NA,NA,TRBV6-1,CASSEVEAGLGYGYTF,TGTGCCAGCAGTGAAGTTGAGGCAGGGCTAGGCTATGGCTACACCTTC
TRBJ2-7,NA,NA,TRBV6-5,CASSYRGALSYEQYF,TGTGCCAGCAGTTATCGGGGCGCACTATCCTACGAGCAGTACTTC
TRBJ2-3,NA,NA,TRBV5-6,CASSFPSTDTQYF,TGTGCCAGCAGCTTTCCTAGCACAGATACGCAGTATTTT
TRBJ2-7,NA,NA,TRBV19,CASSSRGYEQYF,TGTGCCAGTAGCAGCAGAGGATACGAGCAGTACTTC
TRBJ2-7,NA,TRBD2,TRBV29-1,CSVRLAVTYEQYF,TGCAGCGTGCGACTAGCGGTAACCTACGAGCAGTACTTC
TRBJ2-3,once,NA,TRBV13,CATHGDNTDTQYF,TGTGCCACGCATGGGGATAACACAGATACGCAGTATTTT
TRBJ1-1,once,NA,TRBV5-8,CASSQDQVEEAFF,TGTGCCAGCAGCCAGGACCAGGTTGAGGAAGCTTTCTTT
TRBJ2-3,NA,NA,TRBV7-9,CASSFTTSTDTQYF,TGTGCCAGCAGCTTTACCACTAGCACAGATACGCAGTATTTT
TRBJ2-3,NA,NA,TRBV9,CASSVGLDSTDTQYF,TGTGCCAGCAGCGTAGGCCTCGACAGCACAGATACGCAGTATTTT
TRBJ1-2,NA,NA,TRBV6-5,CASSDRIGYTF,TGTGCCAGCAGCGACAGGATAGGCTACACCTTC
TRBJ1-4,NA,NA,TRBV4-3,CASSQDPPHREGNEKLFF,TGCGCCAGCAGCCAAGACCCCCCTCATAGGGAGGGAAATGAAAAACTGTTTTTT
TRBJ2-7,NA,TRBD1,TRBV4-1,CASSHQQGQGYEQYF,TGCGCCAGCAGCCATCAGCAAGGACAGGGCTACGAGCAGTACTTC
TRBJ1-1,NA,NA,TRBV29-1,CSAGRDTEAFF,TGCAGCGCTGGAAGGGACACTGAAGCTTTCTTT
TRBJ2-2,NA,TRBD1,TRBV7-6,CASSLEAQGGNGELFF,TGTGCCAGCAGCTTAGAAGCCCAAGGGGGCAATGGGGAGCTGTTTTTT
TRBJ2-3,NA,TRBD1,TRBV25-1,CASSEKTGAVQYF,TGTGCCAGCAGTGAAAAAACAGGGGCCGTACAGTATTTT